The clone carrying this T cell receptor (beta chain) has ten or more counts. Its antigen is undetermined. The data are from a study of T-cell reconstitution after alpha-beta-depleted transplantation in children. V was clipped by 2 bases and J by 4 bases, with 16 bases between them. This CDR3 contains 16 residues. CDR1 and CDR2 from the germline V gene are SGHRS and YFSETQ. Unique molecular identifiers were incorporated during preparation of the TCRbeta library. TCRdb ran MiXCR on the PCR reads and lists one entry per CDR3 protein. Here the sample spans some 350,000 distinct CDR3 sequences, 16% being singletons. Notes on the study in general: Expanded graft clones numbering several hundred reportedly gave rise to alpha-beta T cells about two months after transplant. Surviving recipient T cells and thymic progenitors accounted for the high day-60 TCRbeta diversity observed in some patients. Fresh T-cell production supplied most of the T-cell counts and diversity seen one year after transplant.

The chain has TRBV5-1 and TRBJ2-1; unclear D gene. The clonotype was recovered from a male patient aged 2-15 years who had a stem cell transplant for acute lymphoblastic leukemia, so the T cells may come from the graft donor. Here the sequenced sample was PBMCs, mostly from graft donor cells, taken 360 days after TCRalphabeta/CD19-depleted stem cell transplant. CDR3: CASSLMGSFLYNEQFF. In nucleotides, the CDR3 is TGCGCCAGCAGCTTAATGGGCTCCTTCTTGTACAATGAGCAGTTCTTC. Variable domain in full (rest from reference TRBV5-1 and TRBJ2-1): KAGVTQTPRYLIKTRGQQVTLSCSPISGHRSVSWYQQTPGQGLQFLFEYFSETQRNKGNFPGRFSGRQFSNSRSEMNVSTLELGDSALYLCASSLMGSFLYNEQFFGPGTRLTVL.